The source of this TCR beta chain is a study of vaccination and CD4 T cells after COVID-19. Study as a whole: Controls had a CEFX pool, an HIV-1 Nef pool, or no peptide added.

Study observations and caveats: Post-vaccination, and not before, a median 86.3% of reactive clones appeared in convalescent patients.

The assay that was used to sequence DNA from cultured CD4+ T cells was the Oncomine TCR Beta short-read assay. One entry per CDR3 protein, called by TCRdb with MiXCR from the PCR reads. The sample yields about 15,000 distinct CDR3 sequences, approximately 71% seen once. This clonotype showed up just a few times. What it binds is unknown. This CDR3 has 11 residues. Trimming cost V 8 bases and J 4 bases, with 8 bases left between them. Germline assignment: CDR1 MDHEN and CDR2 SYDVKM. Stated treatment: roughly 11-day PBMC culture with coronavirus spike peptide pools or control peptides (ViraFEST assay). Once peptide pools had expanded antigen-specific T cells, ViraFEST sequenced TCRs. Negative selection separated CD4+ T cells from roughly ten-day cultures.

The V and J genes are TRBV28 and TRBJ1-1; D is unclear. The clonotype was recovered from a human donor who had recovered from COVID-19. The specimen was CD4+ T cells from blood, cultured in vitro. The CDR3 loop is CASPYPTEAFF. The CDR3, as DNA: TGTGCCAGCCCCTATCCCACTGAAGCTTTCTTT.